The entry below gives a single T cell receptor (beta chain) sequence along with its context. This clone was counted a few times. Which antigen it targets is not known. No base quality values were provided; no much bigger clone lies one nucleotide off. The CDR3, from cysteine to phenylalanine, totals 16 residues. The read is trimmed to its CDR3 DNA, 48 bases read in frame from base 1. Relative to germline, V is missing 4 bases and J is missing 2 bases, with 6 bases of the junction outside any gene match. CDR1 and CDR2 (SGHNT, YYREEE) derive from the germline V gene (reference sequence). Each collaborating institution followed its own protocols to collect whole blood in K2EDTA tubes. For TCRbeta analysis, collaborator samples were shipped as frozen whole blood, as isolated PBMCs, or as DNA extracted from either sample type. The data were obtained in a study of blood T cell repertoires in COVID-19 (dated by TCRdb to between 2020 and 2021). Looking at the study overall: The collaborator samples originated in the United States, Italy and Spain and spanned the acute and convalescent phases of COVID-19. The prospective study material was composed of cDNA or gDNA derived from T cells, B-cell-depleted T cells, or PBMCs. The dataset comprised deeply sampled blood TCRbeta repertoires from subjects exposed to, actively infected with, or recovered from COVID-19. The repertoires were made available in a free public database intended to serve as a resource for research on the immune response to SARS-CoV-2. The samples were drawn from two sources: the first 160 participants of the ongoing ImmuneRACE study, and 1,200 or so subjects contributed by 6 global collaborators. Nearly every sample came with metadata listing a de-identified subject ID, COVID-19 status, age in years and sex. HLA class I and class II types, where available, came from metadata supplied by the sample provider rather than from assay-based typing.

TCRbeta CDR3 regions were amplified from genomic DNA by means of the immunoSEQ Assay, a bias-controlled multiplex PCR. As for the authors' bioinformatics: Nucleated cell counts per sample were estimated from amplification of reference gene primers within the assay. To quantify the absolute abundance of each unique TCRbeta CDR3 rearrangement, sequence reads were collapsed and filtered. For each sample, productive Simpson clonality was calculated as the square root of Simpson's diversity index over productive rearrangements. TCRdb obtained this table from immuneACCESS and retained in-frame rearrangements with V and J assigned. These tables miss some clones; where compared with another copy, unresolved V genes account for less than half of the shortfall, and the remainder is unexplained. That table is the source of V, J and clone size, and D and trimming were worked out from the DNA. Present in this sample are more than 150,000 clones, roughly 84% of which were seen just once. Jointly, the top ten make up more than 8% of the sample.

General findings and caveats noted by the study authors: How much clinical and demographic metadata was included differed by source and by participant, and the metadata was provided uncurated.

The receptor's source is a woman of 80 years or more with acute or convalescent COVID-19. The specimen was peripheral blood. Recombination joined TRBV5-4 with TRBJ2-7; 13 bases in the junction line up with TRBD2. In nucleotides, the sequence is TGTGCCAGCAGCGATGGACTAGCGGGAGTCACCTACGAGCAGTACTTC. The resulting protein is CASSDGLAGVTYEQYF.